This T cell receptor beta chain comes out of a study of blood T cell repertoires in COVID-19. Germline V gene sequence: CDR1 GTSNPN, CDR2 SVGIG (reference sequence). Trimming shortened V by 1 base and J by 0 bases, and 9 bases separated the two germline ends. The CDR3 has 15 amino acids. In the original processing: From reference gene primer amplification, estimates of nucleated cell counts were derived. Sequencing was performed with immunoSEQ multiplex PCR; in TCRdb, only in-frame clones are kept and a portion is missing. V, J and clone size reflect that table, while D and trimming were determined from the DNA. The data hold tens of thousands of clones, with approximately 91% observed a single time.

The chain is built from TRBV30 and TRBJ2-2; D not resolved. The receptor was derived from a man in his 70s with active COVID-19. The sequencing sample was made of peripheral blood. CDR3 region: CAWSGAYANTGELFF. For the CDR3, the DNA is TGTGCCTGGAGTGGGGCGTACGCGAACACCGGGGAGCTGTTTTTT. Supplemented by reference TRBV30 and TRBJ2-2, the full variable domain reads SQTIHQWPATLVQPVGSPLSLECTVEGTSNPNLYWYRQAAGRGLQLLFYSVGIGQISSEVPQNLSASRPQDRQFILSSKKLLLSDSGFYLCAWSGAYANTGELFFGEGSRLTVL.